This entry lists 10 T cell receptor beta chains sequenced from one sample in a study of blood T cell repertoires in COVID-19. Profiled with immunoSEQ multiplex PCR; TCRdb holds only in-frame clones, not every one. The profile covers roughly 280,000 clones, with 85% to 90% appearing a single time and 2% to 2.5% taken by the ten largest. The source material was PBMCs or T cells enriched from blood (not recorded which). The receptors derive from a woman aged 18-35 years who had recovered from COVID-19.

J is TRBJ2-1 and V is TRBV5-5; 8 nucleotides line up with TRBD1. With V trimmed by 4 bases and J by 4 bases, 7 bases remained unmatched. Looked up from germline, CDR1 is SGHKS and CDR2 is YYEKEE (reference sequence). CDR3 length: 15 residues. The CDR3 DNA follows: TGTGCCAGCAGCGTCCGGGACAGGACATACAATGAGCAGTTCTTC. This encodes CASSVRDRTYNEQFF.

V usage is TRBV5-1 and J usage is TRBJ1-4; 8 nucleotides agree with TRBD1. V trimming: 4 bases; J trimming: 7 bases; junction bases outside the gene matches: 9. The CDR3 runs 15 residues. Germline V gives CDR1 SGHRS, CDR2 YFSETQ. The CDR3 DNA sequence: TGCGCCAGCAGCGGGCAATCAGGGGGCAGTGAAAAACTGTTTTTT. This translates into CASSGQSGGSEKLFF.

This chain uses TRBV6-5 with TRBJ1-1; weak D call: TRBD1 (5 bases). Looked up from germline, CDR1 is MNHEY and CDR2 is SVGAGI. The CDR3 spans 14 residues. V lost 6 bases and J lost 2, with 13 bases in between. The CDR3 sequence is CASSNGGVNTEAFF. The CDR3 bases are TGTGCCAGCAGCAACGGGGGGGTTAACACTGAAGCTTTCTTT.

This chain connects TRBV11-3 to TRBJ2-2; 10 positions match TRBD1. The trim removed 3 bases at V and 7 bases at J, leaving 5 bases unmatched. The CDR3 is 15 residues long. From germline, CDR1 is SGHNT and CDR2 YENEEA. The CDR3 nucleotides are TGTGCCAGCAGCTTCGACAGGGGGCATGACGGGGAGCTGTTTTTT. It specifies CASSFDRGHDGELFF.

The rearrangement joins TRBV7-2 to TRBJ2-5; TRBD2 matches at 12 bases. The germline V gene has CDR1 SGHTA and CDR2 FQGNSA. Unmatched junction bases numbered 7, after V lost 4 bases and J lost 4 bases. The CDR3 has 16 residues. This CDR3 reads CASSSRRLAGVETQYF. CDR3 nucleotide sequence: TGTGCCAGCAGCTCTCGCCGACTAGCGGGGGTAGAGACCCAGTACTTC.

The chain combines TRBV7-9 with TRBJ2-1; 10 nucleotides match TRBD2. The CDR3 has 16 residues. Germline CDR1 is SEHNR and CDR2 is FQNEAQ (reference sequence). J gave up 8 bases and V 5 bases, and 12 bases lay outside the gene matches. CDR3 in amino acids: CASSTSALAGEDEQFF. The CDR3 DNA reads as TGTGCCAGCAGCACTAGCGCTCTAGCGGGGGAGGATGAGCAGTTCTTC.

The rearrangement links TRBV5-4 to TRBJ1-6; 9 bases align to TRBD1. The CDR3 is 14 amino acids. Trimming took 8 bases from V and 10 from J; bases not matched to a gene: 10. Germline CDR1 and CDR2: SGHNT and YYREEE (reference sequence). The CDR3, as DNA: TGTGCCAGAAAAAGAGACAGGGGGGAATCACCCCTCCACTTT. This encodes CARKRDRGESPLHF. The whole variable domain, remainder taken from reference TRBV5-4 and TRBJ1-6, is ETGVTQSPTHLIKTRGQQVTLRCSSQSGHNTVSWYQQALGQGPQFIFQYYREEENGRGNFPPRFSGLQFPNYSSELNVNALELDDSALYLCARKRDRGESPLHFGNGTRLTVT.

J is TRBJ1-2 and V is TRBV5-5; D is possibly TRBD1 (6 bases). CDR1 is SGHKS, CDR2 YYEKEE, per germline (reference sequence). This CDR3 has 15 residues. Trimming left V 1 base short and J 5 bases short, with 15 bases between. The DNA of the CDR3 is TGTGCCAGCAGCTTGTCGCAGGGGACTACATATGGCTACACCTTC. Translating gives CASSLSQGTTYGYTF.

This sequence joins TRBV30 and TRBJ1-2, with 9 bases lining up with TRBD1. V shed 2 bases, J shed 8 bases, and the junction held 6 bases outside the gene matches. Looked up from germline, CDR1 is GTSNPN and CDR2 is SVGIG (reference sequence). The CDR3 loop spans 13 amino acids. The CDR3 is CAWSTGQGSGYTF. Here the CDR3 DNA reads TGTGCCTGGAGTACGGGACAGGGAAGCGGCTACACCTTC.

The chain employs TRBV6-5 and TRBJ2-7; possibly TRBD1 for D (6 bases). This CDR3 comprises 15 residues. Germline CDR1 reads MNHEY; CDR2 reads SVGAGI. Trimming took off 6 bases at V and 3 bases at J, with 18 bases between the two ends. CDR3 protein: CASRDPGTPHYEQYF. In nucleotides, the CDR3 is TGTGCCAGCAGAGATCCCGGGACACCTCACTACGAGCAGTACTTC.